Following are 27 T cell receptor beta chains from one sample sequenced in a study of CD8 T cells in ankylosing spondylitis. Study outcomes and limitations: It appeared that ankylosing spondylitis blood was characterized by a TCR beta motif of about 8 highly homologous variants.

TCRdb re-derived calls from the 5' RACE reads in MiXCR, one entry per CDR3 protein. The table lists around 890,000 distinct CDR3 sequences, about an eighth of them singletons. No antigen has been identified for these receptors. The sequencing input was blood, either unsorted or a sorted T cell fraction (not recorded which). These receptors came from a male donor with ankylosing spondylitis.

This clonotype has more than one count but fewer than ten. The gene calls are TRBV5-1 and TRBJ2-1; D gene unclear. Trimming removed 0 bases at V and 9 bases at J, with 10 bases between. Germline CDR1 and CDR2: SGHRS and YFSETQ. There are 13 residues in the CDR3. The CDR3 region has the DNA TGCGCCAGCAGCTTGGCCGTAGACTCTGAGCAGTTCTTC. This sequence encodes CASSLAVDSEQFF.

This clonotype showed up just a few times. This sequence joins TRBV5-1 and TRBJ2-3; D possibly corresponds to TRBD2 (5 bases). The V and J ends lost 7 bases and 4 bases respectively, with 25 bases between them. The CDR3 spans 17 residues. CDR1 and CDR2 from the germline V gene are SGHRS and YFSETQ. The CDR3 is CASGRSGLDAGADTQYF. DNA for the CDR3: TGCGCCAGCGGACGATCTGGACTTGACGCTGGCGCAGATACGCAGTATTTT.

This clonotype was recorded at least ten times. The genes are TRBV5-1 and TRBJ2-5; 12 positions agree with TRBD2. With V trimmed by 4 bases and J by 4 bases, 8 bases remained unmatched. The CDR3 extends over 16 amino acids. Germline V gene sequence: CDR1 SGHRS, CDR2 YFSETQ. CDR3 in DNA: TGCGCCAGCAGCCTGACTAGCGGGAGTGGTCGAGAGACCCAGTACTTC. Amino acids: CASSLTSGSGRETQYF.

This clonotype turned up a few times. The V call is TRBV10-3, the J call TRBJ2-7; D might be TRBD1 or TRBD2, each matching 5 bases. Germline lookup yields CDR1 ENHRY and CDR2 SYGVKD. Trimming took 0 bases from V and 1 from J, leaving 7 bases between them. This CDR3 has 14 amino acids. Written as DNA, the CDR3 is TGTGCCATCAGTGAGTCAGGGACGTCCTACGAGCAGTACTTC. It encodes CAISESGTSYEQYF.

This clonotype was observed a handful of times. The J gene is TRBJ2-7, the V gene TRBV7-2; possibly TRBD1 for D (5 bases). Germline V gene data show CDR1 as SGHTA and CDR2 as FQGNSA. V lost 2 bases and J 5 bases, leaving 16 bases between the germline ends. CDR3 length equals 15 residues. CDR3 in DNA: TGTGCCAGCAGCTTATCCCCTGCGGCAGGGAACGAGCAGTACTTC. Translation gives CASSLSPAAGNEQYF.

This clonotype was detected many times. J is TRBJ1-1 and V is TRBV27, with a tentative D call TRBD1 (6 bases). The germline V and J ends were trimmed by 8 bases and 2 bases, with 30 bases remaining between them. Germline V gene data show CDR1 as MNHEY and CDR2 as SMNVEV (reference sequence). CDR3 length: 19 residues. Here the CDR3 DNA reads TGTGCCAGCGTCGGACGGGGGGCGGATGGAGTGGTATTCAACACTGAAGCTTTCTTT. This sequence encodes CASVGRGADGVVFNTEAFF.

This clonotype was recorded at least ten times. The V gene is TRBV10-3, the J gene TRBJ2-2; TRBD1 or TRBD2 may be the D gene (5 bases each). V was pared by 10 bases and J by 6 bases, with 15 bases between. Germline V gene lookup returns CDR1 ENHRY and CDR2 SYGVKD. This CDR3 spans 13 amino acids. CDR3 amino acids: CATGTGGSGELFF. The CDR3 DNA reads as TGTGCCACCGGGACCGGAGGCTCCGGGGAGCTGTTTTTT.

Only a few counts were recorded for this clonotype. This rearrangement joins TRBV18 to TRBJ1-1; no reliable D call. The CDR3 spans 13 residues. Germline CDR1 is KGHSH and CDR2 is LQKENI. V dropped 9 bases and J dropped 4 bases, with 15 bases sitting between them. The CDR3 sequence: CASSPRGPTEAFF. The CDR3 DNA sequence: TGTGCCAGTAGTCCCCGAGGACCCACTGAAGCTTTCTTT.

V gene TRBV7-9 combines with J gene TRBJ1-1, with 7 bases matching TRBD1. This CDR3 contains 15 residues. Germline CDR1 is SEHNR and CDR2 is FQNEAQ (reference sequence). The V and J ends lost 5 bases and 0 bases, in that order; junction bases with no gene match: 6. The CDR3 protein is CASSRWDSMNTEAFF. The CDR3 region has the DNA TGTGCCAGCAGCAGGTGGGACAGCATGAACACTGAAGCTTTCTTT.

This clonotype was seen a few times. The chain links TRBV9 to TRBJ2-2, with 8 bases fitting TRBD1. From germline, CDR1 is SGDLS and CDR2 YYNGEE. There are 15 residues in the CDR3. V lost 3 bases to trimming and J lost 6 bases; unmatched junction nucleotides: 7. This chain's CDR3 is CASSDQGALPGELFF. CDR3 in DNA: TGTGCCAGCAGCGATCAGGGGGCACTGCCCGGGGAGCTGTTTTTT.

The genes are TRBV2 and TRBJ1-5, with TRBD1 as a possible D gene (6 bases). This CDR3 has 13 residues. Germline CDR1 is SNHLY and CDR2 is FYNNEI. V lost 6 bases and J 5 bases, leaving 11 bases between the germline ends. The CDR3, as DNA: TGTGCCAGCAGGGTGTACAGGGATCAGCCCCAGCATTTT. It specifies CASRVYRDQPQHF.

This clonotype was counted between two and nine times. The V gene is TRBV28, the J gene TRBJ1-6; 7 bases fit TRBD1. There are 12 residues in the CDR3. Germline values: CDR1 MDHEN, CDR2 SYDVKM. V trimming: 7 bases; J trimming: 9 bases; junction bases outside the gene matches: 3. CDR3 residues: CASTDRVSPLHF. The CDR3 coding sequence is TGTGCCAGCACAGACAGGGTTTCACCCCTCCACTTT.

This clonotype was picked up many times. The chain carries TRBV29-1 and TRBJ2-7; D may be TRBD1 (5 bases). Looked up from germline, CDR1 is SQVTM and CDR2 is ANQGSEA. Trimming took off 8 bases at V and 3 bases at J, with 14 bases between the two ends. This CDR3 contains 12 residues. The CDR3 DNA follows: TGCAGCATCACCAGGGTAGACTACGAGCAGTACTTC. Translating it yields CSITRVDYEQYF.

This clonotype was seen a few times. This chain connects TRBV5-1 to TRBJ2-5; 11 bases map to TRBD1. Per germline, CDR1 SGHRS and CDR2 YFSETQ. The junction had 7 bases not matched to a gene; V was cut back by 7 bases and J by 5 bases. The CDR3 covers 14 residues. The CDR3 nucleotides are TGCGCCAGCTCGCGGACAGGGGGCAGGGAGACCCAGTACTTC. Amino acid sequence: CASSRTGGRETQYF.

Here the CDR3 DNA reads TGTGCCAGCAGTTTCTGGGACAGGAGGGACTATGGCTACACCTTC. Amino acid sequence: CASSFWDRRDYGYTF. This chain uses TRBV12-3 or TRBV12-4 with TRBJ1-2; TRBD1 matches at 8 bases. The trim removed 3 bases at V and 3 bases at J, leaving 6 bases unmatched. The CDR3 sequence is 15 residues long.

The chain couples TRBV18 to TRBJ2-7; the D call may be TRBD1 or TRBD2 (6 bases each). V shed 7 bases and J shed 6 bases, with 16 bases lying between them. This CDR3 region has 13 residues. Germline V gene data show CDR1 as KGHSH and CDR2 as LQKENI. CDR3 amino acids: CASCGGQGFEQYF. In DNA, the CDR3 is TGTGCCAGCTGTGGGGGGCAGGGGTTCGAGCAGTACTTC.

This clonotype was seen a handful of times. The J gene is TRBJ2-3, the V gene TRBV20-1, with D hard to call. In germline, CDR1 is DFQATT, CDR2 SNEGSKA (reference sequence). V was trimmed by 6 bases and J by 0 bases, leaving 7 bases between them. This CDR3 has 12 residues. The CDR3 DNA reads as TGCAGTGCGCAGTTTAGCACAGATACGCAGTATTTT. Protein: CSAQFSTDTQYF.

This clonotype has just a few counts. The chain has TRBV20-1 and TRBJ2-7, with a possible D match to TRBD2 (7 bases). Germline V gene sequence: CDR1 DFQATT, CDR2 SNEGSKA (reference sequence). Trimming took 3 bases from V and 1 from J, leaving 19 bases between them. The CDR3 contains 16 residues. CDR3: CSASAPYKGGSYEQYF. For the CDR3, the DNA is TGCAGTGCTAGTGCCCCTTACAAGGGGGGGTCCTACGAGCAGTACTTC.

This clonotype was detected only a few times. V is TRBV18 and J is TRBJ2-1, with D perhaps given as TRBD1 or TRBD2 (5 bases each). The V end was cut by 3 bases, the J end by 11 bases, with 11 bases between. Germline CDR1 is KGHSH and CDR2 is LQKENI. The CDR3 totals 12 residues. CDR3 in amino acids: CASSPSGTQQFF. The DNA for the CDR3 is TGTGCCAGCTCACCTTCCGGGACCCAGCAGTTCTTC. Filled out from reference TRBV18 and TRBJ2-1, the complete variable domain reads NAGVMQNPRHLVRRRGQEARLRCSPMKGHSHVYWYRQLPEEGLKFMVYLQKENIIDESGMPKERFSAEFPKEGPSILRIQQVVRGDSAAYFCASSPSGTQQFFGPGTRLTVL.

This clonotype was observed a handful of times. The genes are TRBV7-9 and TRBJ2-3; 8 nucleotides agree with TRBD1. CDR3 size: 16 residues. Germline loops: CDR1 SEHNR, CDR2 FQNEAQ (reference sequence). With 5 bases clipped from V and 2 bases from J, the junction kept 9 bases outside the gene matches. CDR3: CASSLRGQGVTDTQYF. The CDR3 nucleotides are TGTGCCAGCAGCCTCCGCGGACAGGGAGTCACAGATACGCAGTATTTT.

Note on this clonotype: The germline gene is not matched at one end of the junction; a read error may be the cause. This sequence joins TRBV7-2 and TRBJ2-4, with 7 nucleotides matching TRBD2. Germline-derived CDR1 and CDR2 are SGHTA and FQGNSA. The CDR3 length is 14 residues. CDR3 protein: CASSVAWDYNIQYF. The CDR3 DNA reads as TGTGCCAGCAGCGTAGCATGGGACTACAACATTCAGTACTTC.

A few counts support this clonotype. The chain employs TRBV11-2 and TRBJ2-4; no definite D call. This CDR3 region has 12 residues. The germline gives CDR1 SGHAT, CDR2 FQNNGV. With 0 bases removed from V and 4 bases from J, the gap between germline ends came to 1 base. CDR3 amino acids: CASSLDKNIQYF. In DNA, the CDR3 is TGTGCCAGCAGCTTAGATAAAAACATTCAGTACTTC.

The CDR3 loop is CASSQTSGANNEQFF. CDR3 DNA: TGTGCCAGCAGTCAGACTAGCGGGGCGAACAATGAGCAGTTCTTC. This chain uses TRBV11-2 with TRBJ2-1; 11 bases are shared with TRBD2. Germline-derived CDR1 and CDR2 are SGHAT and FQNNGV. This CDR3 has 15 residues. Trimming at V came to 6 bases and at J to 5 bases, leaving 6 bases not matched to a gene.

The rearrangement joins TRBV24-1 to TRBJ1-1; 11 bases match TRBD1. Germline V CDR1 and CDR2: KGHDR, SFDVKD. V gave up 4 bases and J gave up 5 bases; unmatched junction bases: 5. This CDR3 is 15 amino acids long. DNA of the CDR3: TGTGCCACCAGTGACCCCGGGACAGGGGGGACTGAAGCTTTCTTT. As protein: CATSDPGTGGTEAFF.

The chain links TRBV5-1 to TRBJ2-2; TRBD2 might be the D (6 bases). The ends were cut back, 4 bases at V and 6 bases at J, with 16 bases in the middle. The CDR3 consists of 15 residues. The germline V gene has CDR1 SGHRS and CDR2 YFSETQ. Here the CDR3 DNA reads TGCGCCAGCAGCCGGGAGCCATCGGACGCCGGGGAGCTGTTTTTT. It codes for CASSREPSDAGELFF.

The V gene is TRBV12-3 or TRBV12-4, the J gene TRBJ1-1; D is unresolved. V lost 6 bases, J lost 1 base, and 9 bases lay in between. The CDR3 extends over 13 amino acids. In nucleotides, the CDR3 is TGTGCCAGCAGCCCCCTCCGGAACACTGAAGCTTTCTTT. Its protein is CASSPLRNTEAFF.

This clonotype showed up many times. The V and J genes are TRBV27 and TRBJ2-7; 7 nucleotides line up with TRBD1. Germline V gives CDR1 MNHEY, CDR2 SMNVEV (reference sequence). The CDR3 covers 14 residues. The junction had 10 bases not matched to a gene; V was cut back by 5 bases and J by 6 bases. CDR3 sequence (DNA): TGTGCCAGCAGTCCGGGACAGTTCTCTCGCGAGCAGTACTTC. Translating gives CASSPGQFSREQYF.